These T cell receptor beta chains were read from a single sample in a study of blood T cell repertoires in COVID-19. The method was immunoSEQ multiplex PCR; TCRdb's version includes in-frame clones alone and lacks a portion of them. The sample includes 200,000 to 250,000 clones, roughly 80% of them seen just once. Input material: peripheral blood. The receptors come from a human donor in a cohort sampled during active COVID-19. CDR3s include the opening cysteine and the closing phenylalanine or tryptophan. The order of the fields is J gene, V gene, CDR3 protein.

J: TRBJ2-2
V: TRBV9
CDR3: CASSSGITGELFF

J: TRBJ1-2
V: TRBV7-8
CDR3: CASSLSGTGLGGYTF

J: TRBJ1-6
V: TRBV19
CDR3: CASSLTGGKDSPLHF

J: TRBJ1-1
V: TRBV6-1
CDR3: CASSDPNTEAFF

J: TRBJ2-5
V: TRBV5-4
CDR3: CASSLQGPETQYF

J: TRBJ2-3
V: TRBV27
CDR3: CASSLYPPRTSASTDTQYF

J: TRBJ1-5
V: TRBV30
CDR3: CAWIGGAGQPQHF

J: TRBJ1-4
V: TRBV29-1
CDR3: CSVGGTGLATNEKLFF

J: TRBJ1-5
V: TRBV6-2/TRBV6-3
CDR3: CASSLSRTGGNQPQHF

J: TRBJ1-6
V: TRBV29-1
CDR3: CSVSAGRNSPLHF

J: TRBJ2-7
V: TRBV5-1
CDR3: CASSSGYEQYF

J: TRBJ2-1
V: TRBV10-2
CDR3: CASRIRDSSYNEQFF

J: TRBJ2-7
V: TRBV9
CDR3: CASSVAVVAGVGEQYF

J: TRBJ2-7
V: TRBV27
CDR3: CASSSSDSYEQYF

J: TRBJ2-7
V: TRBV9
CDR3: CASSASGRLTYEQYF

J: TRBJ1-2
V: TRBV24-1
CDR3: CATSGEEWATYGYTF

J: TRBJ1-4
V: TRBV4-2
CDR3: CASSQGGGFNEKLFF

J: TRBJ1-1
V: TRBV6-5
CDR3: CASSYSTGSTEAFF